The 6 T cell receptor beta chains reported below all come from one sample, sequenced in a study of T cell clonality in common variable immunodeficiency. Data came from immunoSEQ multiplex PCR; TCRdb stores just in-frame clones and leaves some out. The sample offers 75,000 to 85,000 clones and no singletons, the top ten holding 0.75% to 1%. The sample comprised peripheral blood mononuclear cells. The source of these receptors is a person between 18 and 75 years old in good health.

This clone was recorded a few times. The CDR3 is cut off 3 residues early in the read; its end comes from the germline J gene. The rearrangement joins TRBV19 to TRBJ1-2, with D perhaps TRBD1 (6 bases). In germline, CDR1 is LNHDA, CDR2 SQIVND (reference sequence). The CDR3 covers 18 residues. CDR3 bases read: TGTGCCAGTAGTATAGCAGGGGCAGCGGTAAGCTCCTACAATGAC. Translating it yields CASSIAGAAVSSYND. The CDR3 reads in full as CASSIAGAAVSSYNDYTF.

This clone was recorded at least ten times. The CDR3 is cut off 3 residues early in the read; its end comes from the germline J gene. V usage is TRBV2 and J usage is TRBJ2-1, with a weak D call TRBD1 (6 bases). Germline lookup yields CDR1 SNHLY and CDR2 FYNNEI. The V end lost 8 bases, the J end lost 1 base, and 15 bases lay between the germline ends. CDR3 length: 15 residues. Incomplete CDR3 DNA: TGTGCCAGCCTCCGAGAAGACAGGTCCTACAATGAG. It is translated as CASLREDRSYNE. The CDR3 in its entirety is CASLREDRSYNEQFF.

This clone was observed many times. Read data end 3 residues before the CDR3 end; the end is taken from the germline J gene. The chain employs TRBV7-9 and TRBJ2-1; 11 nucleotides line up with TRBD1. The CDR3 has 15 amino acids. Germline loops: CDR1 SEHNR, CDR2 FQNEAQ (reference sequence). With 3 bases clipped from V and 7 bases from J, the junction kept 5 bases outside the gene matches. CDR3 DNA, as far as it was read: TGTGCCAGCAGCTTTAGGGACAGGGGGTTTAATGAG. This translates into CASSFRDRGFNE. The entire CDR3 sequence reads CASSFRDRGFNEQFF.

There are many counts of this clone. The read comes to an end 3 residues before the CDR3 does, leaving the germline J gene to fill in the end. The V and J genes are TRBV20-1 and TRBJ2-5; 8 nucleotides align to TRBD2. There are 18 residues in the CDR3. CDR1 is DFQATT and CDR2 is SNEGSKA in the germline V gene (reference sequence). V shed 1 base and J 4 bases; nucleotides not matched to a gene: 17. The covered CDR3 bases are TGCAGTGCTAGAGTTTTGTCGGGAGGGGCAGCGGGGCGAGAGACC. Encoded protein: CSARVLSGGAAGRET. Given in full, the CDR3 is CSARVLSGGAAGRETQYF.

This clone appeared many times. The CDR3 sequence is CASSYIAADKNIQYF. The part of the CDR3 DNA that was read is TGTGCCAGCAGCTACATTGCGGCAGACAAAAACATT. The J gene is TRBJ2-4, the V gene TRBV11-2; D is unresolved. The read gets to within 3 residues of the CDR3 end, and the germline J gene fills in the rest. Trimming removed 4 bases at V and 3 bases at J, with 13 bases between. CDR3 length: 15 amino acids. The V gene's germline CDR1 is SGHAT and CDR2 FQNNGV.

This clone has a count of ten or more. Read sequence stops 3 residues before the CDR3 end, and the germline J gene provides the missing end. The V gene is TRBV20-1, the J gene TRBJ2-7; 12 bases are a match to TRBD2. V shed 3 bases, J shed 5 bases, and the junction held 2 bases outside the gene matches. In germline, CDR1 is DFQATT, CDR2 SNEGSKA (reference sequence). This CDR3 is 13 amino acids long. Incomplete CDR3 DNA: TGCAGTGCTAGGACTAGCGGGAGTAACGAG. This translates into CSARTSGSNE. Given in full, the CDR3 is CSARTSGSNEQYF.